This entry features one TCR beta chain sequence. No antigen is known for it. No clone much larger than this one lies a single base away; base qualities are absent. This entry is derived from a study of T cells after yellow fever vaccination (dated by TCRdb to about 2019). With respect to the entire study: The SMART-Seq v4 Ultra Low Input RNA kit was used to prepare libraries from fractions with low cell numbers. To track T-cell clones before and after primary and booster YFV17D yellow fever vaccination, bulk TCR alpha and beta repertoires were sequenced longitudinally. Two healthy male donors made up the cohort, one aged 18 to 29 years and the other aged 30 to 40 years. Blood was collected at multiple timepoints before and after primary and secondary immunization, and bulk PBMC replicates and cell subsets were isolated. The paper's findings and limits, for the study overall: After the booster, most of the clones that had expanded following primary vaccination were detected again (approximately 95% of CD4 and around 90% of CD8), which suggests that memory was broadly maintained. A small share of clonotypes was detected in both CD4 and CD8 compartments, with the overlap likely arising from convergent recombination. The secondary T-cell response was found to be weaker but faster than the primary response, with a peak reached on day 5 rather than on day 15. FACS-sorted repertoires could contain abundant contaminating clonotypes from the bulk population, so computational filtering was required. The study included only a couple of donors, which limits how far the findings can be generalized.

CDR1 and CDR2 (LGHDT, YNNKEL) derive from the germline V gene (reference sequence). The CDR3 has 15 amino acids, counting the end cysteine and phenylalanine. Here the CDR3 DNA is all that survives: 45 bases in frame from base 1. V sheds 1 base and J sheds 6 bases, leaving 13 bases between their ends. The label giving this sample's treatment or condition can be read as: live attenuated yellow fever vaccine strain. At each blood-draw timepoint, two biological replicates of bulk PBMCs were obtained. PBMCs were isolated from peripheral blood using a standard Ficoll-Paque protocol. TriZol was used to extract RNA from bulk PBMCs, CD4 and CD8 fractions, and dextramer-positive and dextramer-negative fractions. TCRdb records Illumina NovaSeq 6000 as the sequencer. TCR cDNA was synthesized by 5'RACE template switching, which introduced a universal primer site and unique molecular identifiers. cDNA synthesis was primed from both the TCR alpha and TCR beta constant segments. Two PCR steps were used to amplify libraries, with sample barcodes and sequencing adapters being added in the second step. Sequencing of libraries was done on Illumina HiSeq 2500 (2x100 bp) or NovaSeq (2x150 bp). Turning to the authors' computational methods: MIGEC was used to demultiplex reads and collapse the reads into UMI consensus sequences, and MiXCR was used for V(D)J alignment. Vaccine-responding clonotypes were identified with edgeR using replicate PBMC samples, with FDR below 0.01 and a log2 fold change above 5 up to day 15 being required. Each bulk clonotype received a CD4 or CD8 identity based on whether the sequenced CD4 or CD8 repertoire contained that clonotype at higher abundance. The public reads were run again by TCRdb, first through fastp at Q25 and then through MiXCR, and only productive beta chains were kept. Records with the same CDR3 protein are collapsed into one entry carrying the most frequent genes and DNA. For this entry, the V and J calls and clone size follow TCRdb and not the study's own pipeline. The sample profile shows a few hundred thousand distinct CDR3 sequences; approximately 3.8% of them were found once. 23% of the sample comes from the top ten.

Material: PBMCs, obtained on the day of the yellow fever booster vaccination. The origin of this receptor is a man between 18 and 29 years old who received the YFV17D yellow fever vaccine. This chain joins TRBV3-1 to TRBJ2-1, with no confidently assigned D gene. The CDR3 sequence is CASSQGPYFSNEQFF. The nucleotide sequence is given as TGTGCCAGCAGCCAAGGTCCGTACTTCAGCAATGAGCAGTTCTTC.